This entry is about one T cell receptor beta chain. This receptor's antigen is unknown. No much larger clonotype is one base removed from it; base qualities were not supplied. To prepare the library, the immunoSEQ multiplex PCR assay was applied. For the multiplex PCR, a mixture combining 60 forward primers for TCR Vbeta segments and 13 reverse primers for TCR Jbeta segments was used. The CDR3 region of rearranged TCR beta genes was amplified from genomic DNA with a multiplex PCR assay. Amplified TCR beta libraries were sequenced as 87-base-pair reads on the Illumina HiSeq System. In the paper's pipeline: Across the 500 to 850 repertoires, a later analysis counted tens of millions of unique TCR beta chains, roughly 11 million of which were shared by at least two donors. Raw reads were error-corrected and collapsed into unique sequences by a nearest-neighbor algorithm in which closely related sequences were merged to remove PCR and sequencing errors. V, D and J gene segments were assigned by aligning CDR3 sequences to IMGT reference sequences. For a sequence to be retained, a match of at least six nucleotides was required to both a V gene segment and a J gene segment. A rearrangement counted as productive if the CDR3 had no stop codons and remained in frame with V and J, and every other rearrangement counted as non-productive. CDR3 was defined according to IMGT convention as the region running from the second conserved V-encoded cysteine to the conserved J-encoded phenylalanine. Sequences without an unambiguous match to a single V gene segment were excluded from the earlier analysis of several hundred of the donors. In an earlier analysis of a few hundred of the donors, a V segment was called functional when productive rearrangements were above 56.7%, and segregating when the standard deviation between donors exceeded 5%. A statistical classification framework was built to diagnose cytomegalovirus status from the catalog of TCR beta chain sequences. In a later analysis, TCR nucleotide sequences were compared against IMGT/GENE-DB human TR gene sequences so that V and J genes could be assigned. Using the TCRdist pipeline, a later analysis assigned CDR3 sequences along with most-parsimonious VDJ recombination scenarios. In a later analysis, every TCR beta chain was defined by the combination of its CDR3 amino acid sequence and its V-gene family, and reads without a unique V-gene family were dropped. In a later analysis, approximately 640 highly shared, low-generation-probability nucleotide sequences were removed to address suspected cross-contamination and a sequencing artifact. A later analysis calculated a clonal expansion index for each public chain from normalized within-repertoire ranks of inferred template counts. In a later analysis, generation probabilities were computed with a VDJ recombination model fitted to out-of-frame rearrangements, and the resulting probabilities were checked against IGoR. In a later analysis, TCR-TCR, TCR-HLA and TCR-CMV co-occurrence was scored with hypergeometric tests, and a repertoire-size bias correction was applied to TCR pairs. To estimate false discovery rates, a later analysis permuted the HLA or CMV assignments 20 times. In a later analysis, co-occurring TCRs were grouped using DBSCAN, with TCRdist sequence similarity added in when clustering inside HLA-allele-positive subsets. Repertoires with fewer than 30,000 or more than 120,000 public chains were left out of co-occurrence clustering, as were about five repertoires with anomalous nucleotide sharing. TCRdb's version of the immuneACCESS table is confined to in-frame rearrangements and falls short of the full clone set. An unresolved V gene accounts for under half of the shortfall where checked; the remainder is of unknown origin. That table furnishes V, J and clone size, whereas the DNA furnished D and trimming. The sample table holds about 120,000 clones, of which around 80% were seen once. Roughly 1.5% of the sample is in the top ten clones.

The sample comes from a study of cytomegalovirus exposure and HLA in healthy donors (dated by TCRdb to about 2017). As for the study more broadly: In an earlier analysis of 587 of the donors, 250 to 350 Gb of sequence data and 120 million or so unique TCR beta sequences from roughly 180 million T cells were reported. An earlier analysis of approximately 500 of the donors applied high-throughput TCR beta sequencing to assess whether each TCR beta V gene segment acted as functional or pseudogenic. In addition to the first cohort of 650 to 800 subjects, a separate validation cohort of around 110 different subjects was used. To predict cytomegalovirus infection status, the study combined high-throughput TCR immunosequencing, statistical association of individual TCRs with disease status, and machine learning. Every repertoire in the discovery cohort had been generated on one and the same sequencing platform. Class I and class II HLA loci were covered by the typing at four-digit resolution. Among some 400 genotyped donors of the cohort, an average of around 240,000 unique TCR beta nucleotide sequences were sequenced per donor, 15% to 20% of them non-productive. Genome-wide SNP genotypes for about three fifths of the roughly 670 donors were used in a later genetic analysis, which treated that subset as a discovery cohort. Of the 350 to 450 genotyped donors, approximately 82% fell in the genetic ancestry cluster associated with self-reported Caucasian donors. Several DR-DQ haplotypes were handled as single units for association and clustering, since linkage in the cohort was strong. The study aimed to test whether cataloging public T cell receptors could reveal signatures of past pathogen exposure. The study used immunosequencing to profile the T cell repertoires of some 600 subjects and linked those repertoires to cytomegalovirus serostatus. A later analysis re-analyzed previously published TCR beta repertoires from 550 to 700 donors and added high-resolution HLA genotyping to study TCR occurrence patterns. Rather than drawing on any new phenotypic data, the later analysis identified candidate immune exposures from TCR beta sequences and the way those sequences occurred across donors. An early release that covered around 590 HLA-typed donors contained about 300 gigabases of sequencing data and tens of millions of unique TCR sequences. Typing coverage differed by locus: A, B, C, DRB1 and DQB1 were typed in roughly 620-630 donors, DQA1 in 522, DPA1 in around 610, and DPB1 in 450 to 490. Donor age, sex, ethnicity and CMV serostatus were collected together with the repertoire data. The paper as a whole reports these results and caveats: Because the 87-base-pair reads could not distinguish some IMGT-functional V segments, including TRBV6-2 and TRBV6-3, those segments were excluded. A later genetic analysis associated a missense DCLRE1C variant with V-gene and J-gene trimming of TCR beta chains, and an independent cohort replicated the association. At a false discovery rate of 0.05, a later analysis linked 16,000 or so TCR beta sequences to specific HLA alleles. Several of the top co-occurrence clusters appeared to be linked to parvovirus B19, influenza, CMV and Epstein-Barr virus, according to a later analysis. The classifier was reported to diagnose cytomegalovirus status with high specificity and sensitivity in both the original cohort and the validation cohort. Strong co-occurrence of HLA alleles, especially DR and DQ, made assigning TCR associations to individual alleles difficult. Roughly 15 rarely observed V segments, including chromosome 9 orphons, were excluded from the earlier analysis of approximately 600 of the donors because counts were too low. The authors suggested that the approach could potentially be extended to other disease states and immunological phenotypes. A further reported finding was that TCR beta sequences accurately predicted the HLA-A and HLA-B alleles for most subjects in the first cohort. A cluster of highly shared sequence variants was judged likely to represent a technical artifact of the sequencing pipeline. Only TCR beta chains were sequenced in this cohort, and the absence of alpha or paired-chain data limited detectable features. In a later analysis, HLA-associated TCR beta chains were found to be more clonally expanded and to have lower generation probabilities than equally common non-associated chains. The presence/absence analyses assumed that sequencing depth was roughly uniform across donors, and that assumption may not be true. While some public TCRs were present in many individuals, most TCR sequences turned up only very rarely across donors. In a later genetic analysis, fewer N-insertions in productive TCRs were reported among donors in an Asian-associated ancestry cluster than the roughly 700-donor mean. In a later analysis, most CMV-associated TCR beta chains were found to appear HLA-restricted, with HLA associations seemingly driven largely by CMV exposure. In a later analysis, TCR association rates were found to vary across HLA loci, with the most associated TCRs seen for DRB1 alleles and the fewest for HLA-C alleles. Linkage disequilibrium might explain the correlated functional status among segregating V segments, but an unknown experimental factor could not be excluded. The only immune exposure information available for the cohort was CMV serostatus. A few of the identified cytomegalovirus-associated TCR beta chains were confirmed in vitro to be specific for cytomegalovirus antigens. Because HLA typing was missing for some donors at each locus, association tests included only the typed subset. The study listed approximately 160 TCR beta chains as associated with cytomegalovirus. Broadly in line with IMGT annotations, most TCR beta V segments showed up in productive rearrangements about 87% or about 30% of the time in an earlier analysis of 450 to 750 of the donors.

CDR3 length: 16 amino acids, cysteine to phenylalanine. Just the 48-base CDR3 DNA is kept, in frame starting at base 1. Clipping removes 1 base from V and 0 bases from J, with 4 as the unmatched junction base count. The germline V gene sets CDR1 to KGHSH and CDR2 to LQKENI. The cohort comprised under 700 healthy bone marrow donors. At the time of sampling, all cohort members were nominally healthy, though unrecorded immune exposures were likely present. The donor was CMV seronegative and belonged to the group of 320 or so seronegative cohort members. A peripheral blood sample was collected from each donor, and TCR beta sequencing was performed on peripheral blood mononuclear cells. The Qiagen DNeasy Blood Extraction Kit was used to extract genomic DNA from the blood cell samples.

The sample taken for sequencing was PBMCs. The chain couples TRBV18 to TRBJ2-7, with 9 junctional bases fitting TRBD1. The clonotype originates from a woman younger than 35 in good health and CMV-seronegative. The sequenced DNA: TGTGCCAGCTCACCACTGGGACAGGGCAGCTCCTACGAGCAGTACTTC. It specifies CASSPLGQGSSYEQYF.